The 30 T cell receptor beta chains presented below share a single source sample, sequenced in a study of cytomegalovirus exposure and HLA in healthy donors. Repertoires were generated with immunoSEQ multiplex PCR, while TCRdb's copy carries only in-frame clones and drops some. This sample yields over 150,000 clones, of which roughly 86% are seen a single time; 2% to 2.5% belongs to the top ten. The specimen was PBMCs. The receptors originated from a human donor in good health.

V is TRBV7-9 and J is TRBJ1-1; D gene uncertain. V lost 2 bases and J 3 bases, leaving 7 bases between the germline ends. The CDR3 contains 13 residues. CDR1 and CDR2 from the germline V gene are SEHNR and FQNEAQ (reference sequence). The CDR3 coding sequence is TGTGCCAGCAGCTTATACGGTGACACTGAAGCTTTCTTT. Its translation is CASSLYGDTEAFF.

The chain couples TRBV5-6 to TRBJ2-7; the D gene is possibly TRBD1 (6 bases). The V end lost 3 bases, the J end lost 2 bases, and 12 bases lay between the germline ends. CDR1 is SGHDT and CDR2 is YYEEEE in the germline V gene. The CDR3 runs to 14 residues. This chain's CDR3 is CASSSTGQTYEQYF. The CDR3 DNA reads TGTGCCAGCAGCTCTACCGGACAGACCTACGAGCAGTACTTC.

The genes are TRBV27 and TRBJ2-2; 7 nucleotides agree with TRBD2. Unmatched junction bases numbered 15, after V lost 8 bases and J lost 6 bases. The CDR3 spans 16 residues. Germline V gene lookup returns CDR1 MNHEY and CDR2 SMNVEV (reference sequence). In DNA, the CDR3 is TGTGCCAGCGGGAGGGCGGGCTCATTTAGTCCCGGGGAGCTGTTTTTT. Residues: CASGRAGSFSPGELFF.

V is TRBV4-1 and J is TRBJ2-2, with D perhaps TRBD2 (6 bases). The germline gives CDR1 MGHRA, CDR2 YSYEKL. The length of the CDR3 is 18 residues. Trimming removed 0 bases at V and 0 bases at J, with 14 bases between. CDR3 DNA sequence: TGCGCCAGCAGCCAAGAACCCTTGGGGGGACCGAACACCGGGGAGCTGTTTTTT. Its translation is CASSQEPLGGPNTGELFF.

The CDR3, as DNA: TGTGCCAGCAGCATACAAGGGGCTAATGAAAAACTGTTTTTT. Protein product: CASSIQGANEKLFF. The genes are TRBV9 and TRBJ1-4, with D maybe TRBD1 (5 bases). CDR3 size: 14 residues. Trimming took off 4 bases at V and 3 bases at J, with 10 bases between the two ends. Per germline, CDR1 SGDLS and CDR2 YYNGEE.

The J gene is TRBJ1-1, the V gene TRBV19; possible D gene TRBD1, 6 bases. CDR1 is LNHDA, CDR2 SQIVND, per germline (reference sequence). V lost 6 bases, J lost 5 bases, and 16 bases lay in between. The CDR3 extends over 14 amino acids. This CDR3 reads CASSQQGSGTEAFF. DNA of the CDR3: TGTGCCAGTAGCCAACAGGGTTCTGGGACTGAAGCTTTCTTT. The full variable domain, rest sourced from reference TRBV19 and TRBJ1-1, is DGGITQSPKYLFRKEGQNVTLSCEQNLNHDAMYWYRQDPGQGLRLIYYSQIVNDFQKGDIAEGYSVSREKKESFPLTVTSAQKNPTAFYLCASSQQGSGTEAFFGQGTRLTVV.

J is TRBJ2-1 and V is TRBV5-1, with 9 bases matching TRBD1. The CDR3 totals 15 residues. Germline V CDR1 and CDR2: SGHRS, YFSETQ. After removal of 3 bases from V and 5 bases from J, the junction contained 6 bases not matched to a gene. DNA for the CDR3: TGCGCCAGCAGCTCCTCCGGGACAGGGCACAATGAGCAGTTCTTC. Translated, it gives CASSSSGTGHNEQFF.

The V call is TRBV6-5, the J call TRBJ1-1; 9 bases are shared with TRBD1. Losses at the gene ends were 2 bases for V and 1 base for J; bases not matched to a gene: 2. This CDR3 comprises 15 residues. The germline V gene has CDR1 MNHEY and CDR2 SVGAGI. CDR3 coding DNA: TGTGCCAGCAGTTACGGGGACAGGGCGAACACTGAAGCTTTCTTT. This sequence encodes CASSYGDRANTEAFF.

The chain has TRBV28 and TRBJ2-1; 10 bases match TRBD2. Germline lookup yields CDR1 MDHEN and CDR2 SYDVKM. CDR3 length: 16 amino acids. V trimming: 1 base; J trimming: 7 bases; junction bases outside the gene matches: 7. The CDR3, as DNA: TGTGCCAGCAGTTTATTTTCTAGCGGGAGTTCAAATGAGCAGTTCTTC. It encodes CASSLFSSGSSNEQFF. The full variable domain, with the rest looked up from reference TRBV28 and TRBJ2-1, is DVKVTQSSRYLVKRTGEKVFLECVQDMDHENMFWYRQDPGLGLRLIYFSYDVKMKEKGDIPEGYSVSREKKERFSLILESASTNQTSMYLCASSLFSSGSSNEQFFGPGTRLTVL.

The chain recombines TRBV6-4 with TRBJ1-3; tentatively, D is TRBD1 (6 bases). V was cut by 4 bases and J by 0 bases, with 13 bases left in between. Germline V gene lookup returns CDR1 MRHNA and CDR2 SNTAGT. The length of the CDR3 is 16 residues. The CDR3 sequence: CASSGGQPNSGNTIYF. The CDR3, as DNA: TGTGCCAGCAGTGGAGGACAGCCTAACTCTGGAAACACCATATATTTT.

The V call is TRBV15, the J call TRBJ1-5; D is undetermined. Germline values: CDR1 LNHNV, CDR2 YYDKDF (reference sequence). There are 12 residues in the CDR3. V was shortened by 0 bases and J by 9 bases, with 6 bases between the two germline ends. CDR3 residues: CATSREPGPQHF. The CDR3 DNA is TGTGCCACCAGCAGAGAACCCGGGCCCCAGCATTTT.

CDR3 sequence: CSVEGEGERTDTQYF. The CDR3 DNA sequence: TGCAGCGTTGAAGGGGAGGGGGAGCGCACAGATACGCAGTATTTT. The V gene is TRBV29-1, the J gene TRBJ2-3; a weak D match, TRBD2 (7 bases). The CDR3 spans 15 residues. CDR1 is SQVTM and CDR2 is ANQGSEA in the germline V gene. V gave up 1 base and J gave up 1 base, with 12 bases separating them.

The V call is TRBV6-1, the J call TRBJ1-2; tentative D call: TRBD1 (6 bases). The germline V and J ends were trimmed by 6 bases and 2 bases, with 7 bases remaining between them. This CDR3 is built from 12 residues. Germline V gene lookup returns CDR1 MNHNS and CDR2 SASEGT. In DNA, the CDR3 is TGTGCCAGCAGGGACAGAAACTATGGCTACACCTTC. Amino acid sequence: CASRDRNYGYTF.

V is TRBV7-8 and J is TRBJ1-4, with no clear D. Trimming took off 1 base at V and 1 base at J, with 10 bases between the two ends. The CDR3 has 16 amino acids. The V gene's germline CDR1 is SGHVS and CDR2 FQNEAQ. For the CDR3, the DNA is TGTGCCAGCAGCTTAGACAGACCCAGAACTAATGAAAAACTGTTTTTT. Its translation is CASSLDRPRTNEKLFF. The full variable domain, with the rest looked up from reference TRBV7-8 and TRBJ1-4, is GAGVSQSPRYKVAKRGQDVALRCDPISGHVSLFWYQQALGQGPEFLTYFQNEAQLDKSGLPSDRFFAERPEGSVSTLKIQRTQQEDSAVYLCASSLDRPRTNEKLFFGSGTQLSVL.

The chain couples TRBV6-1 to TRBJ1-2, with TRBD1 matching over 7 bases. With 1 base clipped from V and 3 bases from J, the junction kept 8 bases outside the gene matches. CDR3 length: 16 amino acids. Per the germline V gene, CDR1 is MNHNS and CDR2 is SASEGT. In DNA form, the CDR3 reads TGTGCCAGCAGTGAAGGGAACAGGGGACCTTACTATGGCTACACCTTC. This translates into CASSEGNRGPYYGYTF.

CDR3 in DNA: TGTGCCAGCAGTTACGAAGAGGAAAAACTGTTTTTT. Protein: CASSYEEEKLFF. The chain couples TRBV6-6 to TRBJ1-4, with D unresolved. Germline V gene sequence: CDR1 MNHNY, CDR2 SVGAGI (reference sequence). V shed 2 bases and J shed 8 bases, with 6 bases lying between them. The CDR3 is made up of 12 amino acids.

The genes are TRBV10-3 and TRBJ1-5; D call uncertain. Germline values: CDR1 ENHRY, CDR2 SYGVKD. This CDR3 spans 14 amino acids. Trimming stripped 3 bases from V and 0 bases from J, with 6 bases between. CDR3 amino acids: CAISDSLSNQPQHF. The CDR3 DNA follows: TGTGCCATCAGTGACAGTCTTAGCAATCAGCCCCAGCATTTT.

The chain uses TRBV5-6 and TRBJ2-1, with D perhaps matching TRBD1 (5 bases). V gave up 2 bases and J gave up 0 bases, with 9 bases separating them. Germline V gene sequence: CDR1 SGHDT, CDR2 YYEEEE. The length of the CDR3 is 15 residues. CDR3 sequence (DNA): TGTGCCAGCAGCTTCAGGGTGAGCTCCTACAATGAGCAGTTCTTC. As protein: CASSFRVSSYNEQFF.

This clone has just a few counts. This chain links TRBV7-9 with TRBJ2-7, with 9 bases aligning to TRBD1. The CDR3 length is 15 residues. V shed 5 bases and J 9 bases; nucleotides not matched to a gene: 14. Germline assignment: CDR1 SEHNR and CDR2 FQNEAQ (reference sequence). The CDR3 region has the DNA TGTGCCAGCAGCCCCCTGGGGACAGGGCCCGGGAGGCAGTACTTC. Amino acid sequence: CASSPLGTGPGRQYF.

The chain recombines TRBV27 with TRBJ2-1; TRBD2 aligns across 7 bases. Trimming took 2 bases from V and 2 from J; bases not matched to a gene: 0. Germline V gene data show CDR1 as MNHEY and CDR2 as SMNVEV (reference sequence). The CDR3 extends over 14 amino acids. The CDR3 protein is CASSLAGAYNEQFF. The CDR3 DNA is TGTGCCAGCAGTTTAGCGGGAGCCTACAATGAGCAGTTCTTC.

The gene calls are TRBV5-4 and TRBJ2-7; unclear D gene. Trimming cost V 2 bases and J 3 bases, with 9 bases left between them. The CDR3 loop spans 13 amino acids. Germline V gene sequence: CDR1 SGHNT, CDR2 YYREEE (reference sequence). This CDR3 reads CASSFRPSYEQYF. In DNA, the CDR3 is TGTGCCAGCAGCTTTCGGCCTAGCTACGAGCAGTACTTC.

This clone appeared a single time. The rearrangement uses TRBV5-1 and TRBJ2-3, with D perhaps TRBD2 (7 bases). This CDR3 is 14 amino acids long. CDR1 and CDR2 from the germline V gene are SGHRS and YFSETQ. With 4 bases removed from V and 4 bases from J, the gap between germline ends came to 13 bases. The CDR3 is CASSGGAVSDTQYF. The CDR3 bases are TGCGCCAGCAGCGGGGGGGCCGTGTCAGATACGCAGTATTTT. Looking up the rest from reference TRBV5-1 and TRBJ2-3 gives the full variable domain: KAGVTQTPRYLIKTRGQQVTLSCSPISGHRSVSWYQQTPGQGLQFLFEYFSETQRNKGNFPGRFSGRQFSNSRSEMNVSTLELGDSALYLCASSGGAVSDTQYFGPGTRLTVL.

This sequence joins TRBV5-1 and TRBJ2-1, with 10 nucleotides matching TRBD1. Germline V lookup: CDR1 SGHRS, CDR2 YFSETQ. The CDR3 spans 15 residues. The ends lost 3 bases at V and 7 bases at J; junction bases unmatched: 7. Here the CDR3 reads CASSSRDRGTNEQFF. The CDR3 DNA follows: TGCGCCAGCAGCTCCCGGGACAGGGGCACAAATGAGCAGTTCTTC.

The chain uses TRBV4-3 and TRBJ2-1; possibly TRBD1 for D (5 bases). V lost 8 bases, J lost 1 base, and 12 bases lay in between. Per the germline V gene, CDR1 is LGHNA and CDR2 is YSLEER. This CDR3 contains 14 residues. The CDR3 DNA reads TGCGCCAGCGCTGAGACAGATTCCTACAATGAGCAGTTCTTC. This gives the protein CASAETDSYNEQFF.

The chain is built from TRBV6-1 and TRBJ1-2, with 8 nucleotides matching TRBD1. Germline assignment: CDR1 MNHNS and CDR2 SASEGT. CDR3 length equals 14 residues. V trimming: 6 bases; J trimming: 6 bases; junction bases outside the gene matches: 9. The CDR3 DNA sequence: TGTGCCAGCAGGAGGACAGGGTTAAGAGATGGCTACACCTTC. It specifies CASRRTGLRDGYTF.

The rearrangement uses TRBV6-5 and TRBJ1-1; D is ambiguous. CDR3 length: 14 residues. The germline V and J ends were trimmed by 0 bases and 5 bases, with 10 bases remaining between them. Germline V gene sequence: CDR1 MNHEY, CDR2 SVGAGI. CDR3 nucleotides: TGTGCCAGCAGTTACTCGGGGAGTAGGACTGAAGCTTTCTTT. It yields the protein CASSYSGSRTEAFF.

This clone has a handful of counts. V and J are TRBV5-4 and TRBJ2-5; TRBD2 aligns across 9 bases. The CDR3 is 14 residues long. V shed 8 bases, J shed 3 bases, and the junction held 8 bases outside the gene matches. Looked up from germline, CDR1 is SGHNT and CDR2 is YYREEE (reference sequence). The CDR3 here is CASTAGGREETQYF. CDR3 nucleotide sequence: TGTGCCAGTACAGCGGGAGGAAGGGAAGAGACCCAGTACTTC.

The chain uses TRBV5-1 and TRBJ1-3, with 9 bases identical to TRBD1. Trimming took 0 bases from V and 4 from J; bases not matched to a gene: 2. The CDR3 runs 15 residues. Germline V gives CDR1 SGHRS, CDR2 YFSETQ. CDR3 sequence reads: CASSLGDREGNTIYF. CDR3 in DNA: TGCGCCAGCAGCTTGGGGGACAGGGAAGGAAACACCATATATTTT. Full variable domain (outside the CDR3, taken from reference TRBV5-1 and TRBJ1-3): KAGVTQTPRYLIKTRGQQVTLSCSPISGHRSVSWYQQTPGQGLQFLFEYFSETQRNKGNFPGRFSGRQFSNSRSEMNVSTLELGDSALYLCASSLGDREGNTIYFGEGSWLTVV.

The CDR3 region is CASSLISTSGPYEQFF. In nucleotides, the CDR3 is TGTGCCAGCAGCTTAATCTCGACTAGCGGGCCTTATGAGCAGTTCTTC. This rearrangement joins TRBV11-2 to TRBJ2-1; 10 bases are shared with TRBD2. V was pared by 2 bases and J by 8 bases, with 9 bases of the junction left unmatched. CDR3 length: 16 residues. Germline V CDR1 and CDR2: SGHAT, FQNNGV.

The chain's CDR3 is CATSRSLGTAAYEQYF. The CDR3 nucleotides are TGTGCCACCAGCAGGAGCTTGGGGACAGCTGCCTACGAGCAGTACTTC. The chain combines TRBV15 with TRBJ2-7, with 7 bases identical to TRBD1. The V gene's germline CDR1 is LNHNV and CDR2 YYDKDF (reference sequence). Losses at the gene ends were 3 bases for V and 2 bases for J; bases not matched to a gene: 10. This CDR3 region has 16 residues.